The next 18 T cell receptor beta chains were all read from a single sample in a study of shared T cell receptors in the human thymus. Using immunoSEQ multiplex PCR, the repertoire was profiled, and TCRdb retains in-frame clones only, with some absent. The sample contains about 660,000 clones, approximately 89% of which appear only once. This same sample was also part of a study on human thymus T cells.

Sequencing input: thymocytes. Every receptor here comes from a boy less than two years old with a congenital heart defect.

V is TRBV18 and J is TRBJ1-1; D unresolved. V gave up 2 bases and J gave up 7 bases, with 8 bases separating them. This CDR3 is built from 12 residues. Germline V gene lookup returns CDR1 KGHSH and CDR2 LQKENI. CDR3: CASSPGPFEAFF. The CDR3, as DNA: TGTGCCAGCTCACCAGGCCCCTTTGAAGCTTTCTTT.

The CDR3 region is CASSQRGGLAPGEQFF. The CDR3 region has the DNA TGTGCCAGCTCACAACGCGGGGGACTAGCTCCCGGTGAGCAGTTCTTC. J is TRBJ2-1 and V is TRBV18, with 9 bases fitting TRBD2. V was clipped by 4 bases and J by 9 bases; unmatched bases: 13. Looked up from germline, CDR1 is KGHSH and CDR2 is LQKENI. The CDR3 consists of 16 residues.

The rearrangement links TRBV19 to TRBJ2-1; D remains ambiguous. The CDR3 loop spans 13 amino acids. V was shortened by 2 bases and J by 5 bases, with 7 bases between the two germline ends. Germline values: CDR1 LNHDA, CDR2 SQIVND (reference sequence). In DNA form, the CDR3 reads TGTGCCAGTAGTATACTAGAGCACAATGAGCAGTTCTTC. Its translation: CASSILEHNEQFF. The variable domain in full, completed from reference TRBV19 and TRBJ2-1, reads DGGITQSPKYLFRKEGQNVTLSCEQNLNHDAMYWYRQDPGQGLRLIYYSQIVNDFQKGDIAEGYSVSREKKESFPLTVTSAQKNPTAFYLCASSILEHNEQFFGPGTRLTVL.

The genes are TRBV7-8 and TRBJ2-3; 11 bases fit TRBD1. Germline V gene sequence: CDR1 SGHVS, CDR2 FQNEAQ. V gave up 5 bases and J gave up 3 bases; unmatched junction bases: 4. The CDR3 spans 15 residues. The CDR3 sequence is CASSPGTGGTDTQYF. The CDR3 DNA is TGTGCCAGCAGCCCGGGGACAGGGGGGACAGATACGCAGTATTTT.

V usage is TRBV27 and J usage is TRBJ2-7; D possibly corresponds to TRBD2 (5 bases). Trimming stripped 5 bases from V and 3 bases from J, with 17 bases between. Germline CDR1 and CDR2: MNHEY and SMNVEV (reference sequence). The CDR3 loop spans 15 amino acids. Written as DNA, the CDR3 is TGTGCCAGCAGTCCGGTGGGCCCGAGGGACTACGAGCAGTACTTC. Translation: CASSPVGPRDYEQYF.

Remarks on this clone: Other DNA sequences within the sample encode an identical CDR3. The rearrangement links TRBV5-1 to TRBJ1-2; D not resolved. CDR3 length: 14 amino acids. The germline CDR1 and CDR2 sequences are SGHRS and YFSETQ. Trimming took off 7 bases at V and 0 bases at J, with 13 bases between the two ends. The CDR3 reads CASSSAGANYGYTF. The CDR3 DNA follows: TGCGCCAGCTCTTCCGCGGGAGCTAACTATGGCTACACCTTC.

This chain joins TRBV14 and TRBJ2-5, with TRBD2 matching 8 bases. Germline lookup yields CDR1 SGHDN and CDR2 FVKESK. This CDR3 is 16 amino acids long. Trimming cost V 4 bases and J 5 bases; bases outside gene matches: 12. The CDR3 nucleotides are TGTGCCAGCAGCCCGAACGGGTCGGGAGGGCGGGAGACCCAGTACTTC. Its protein is CASSPNGSGGRETQYF. The variable domain in full, with the rest retrieved from reference TRBV14 and TRBJ2-5, is EAGVTQFPSHSVIEKGQTVTLRCDPISGHDNLYWYRRVMGKEIKFLLHFVKESKQDESGMPNNRFLAERTGGTYSTLKVQPAELEDSGVYFCASSPNGSGGRETQYFGPGTRLLVL.

The chain is built from TRBV27 and TRBJ2-1; 14 bases match TRBD2. Unmatched junction bases numbered 13, after V lost 0 bases and J lost 9 bases. CDR1 MNHEY and CDR2 SMNVEV come from the germline V gene (reference sequence). This CDR3 has 19 residues. The CDR3 loop is CASSLSFSGTSGRRAEQFF. CDR3 DNA: TGTGCCAGCAGTTTATCCTTCTCCGGGACTAGCGGGAGACGGGCTGAGCAGTTCTTC.

The chain links TRBV11-3 to TRBJ1-1; 9 bases match TRBD1. Germline CDR1 SGHNT, CDR2 YENEEA. The CDR3 extends over 13 amino acids. V trimming: 4 bases; J trimming: 5 bases; junction bases outside the gene matches: 2. CDR3 in amino acids: CASSSDRGTEAFF. As DNA, the CDR3 is TGTGCCAGCAGCTCGGACAGGGGAACTGAAGCTTTCTTT.

The rearrangement uses TRBV12-2 and TRBJ1-4; no check of the table's D call, TRBD1, against the DNA was made. TRBV12-2 is deemed a pseudogene. There are 19 residues in the CDR3. CDR3 DNA sequence: TGTGCAAGTCGCTTAAAGGTCACAGATAAATTCGCCAAGGATGAAAAACTGTTTTTT. Its translation is CASRLKVTDKFAKDEKLFF.

V and J are TRBV10-3 and TRBJ1-6; 10 nucleotides align to TRBD1. The CDR3 length is 16 residues. V lost 4 bases to trimming and J lost 7 bases; unmatched junction nucleotides: 7. From germline, CDR1 is ENHRY and CDR2 SYGVKD. DNA of the CDR3: TGTGCCATCAGTGGAGAGGGGGGACAGGGGAATTCACCCCTCCACTTT. Its protein product is CAISGEGGQGNSPLHF.

The rearrangement links TRBV5-1 to TRBJ1-1; unclear D gene. The ends were cut back, 2 bases at V and 1 base at J, with 9 bases in the middle. CDR1 is SGHRS and CDR2 is YFSETQ in the germline V gene. This CDR3 spans 14 amino acids. The CDR3 reads CASSLPPGNTEAFF. The DNA of the CDR3 is TGCGCCAGCAGCTTACCTCCAGGGAACACTGAAGCTTTCTTT.

J is TRBJ2-7 and V is TRBV7-9; TRBD2 matches 8 bases. The CDR3 spans 17 residues. CDR1 SEHNR and CDR2 FQNEAQ come from the germline V gene (reference sequence). With V trimmed by 4 bases and J by 7 bases, 18 bases remained unmatched. CDR3 in amino acids: CASSSHTQREKLYEQYF. Written as DNA, the CDR3 is TGTGCCAGCAGCTCCCACACCCAGCGGGAGAAGCTGTATGAGCAGTACTTC.

The rearrangement links TRBV7-2 to TRBJ1-1; D is undetermined. The CDR3 is made up of 15 amino acids. Trimming shortened V by 6 bases and J by 0 bases, and 14 bases separated the two germline ends. Germline V gene data show CDR1 as SGHTA and CDR2 as FQGNSA. CDR3 sequence reads: CASSQHGRLNTEAFF. Here the CDR3 DNA reads TGTGCCAGCAGTCAGCATGGGCGCCTGAACACTGAAGCTTTCTTT.

This clone was picked up a small number of times. V usage is TRBV5-6 and J usage is TRBJ1-4, with 9 bases matching TRBD1. With 1 base clipped from V and 2 bases from J, the junction kept 6 bases outside the gene matches. Per germline, CDR1 SGHDT and CDR2 YYEEEE. The CDR3 spans 17 residues. The CDR3 DNA follows: TGTGCCAGCAGCTTGTGGGGGACAGGGAAGACTAATGAAAAACTGTTTTTT. It specifies CASSLWGTGKTNEKLFF.

The table lists this clone with a few counts. The genes are TRBV7-2 and TRBJ2-7; 10 positions agree with TRBD2. Trimming removed 1 base from V and 3 bases from J; junction bases left unmatched: 6. This CDR3 contains 16 residues. The V gene's germline CDR1 is SGHTA and CDR2 FQGNSA. The CDR3 DNA sequence: TGTGCCAGCAGCTTAGTGGGGACTAGCGTCATCTACGAGCAGTACTTC. It specifies CASSLVGTSVIYEQYF. The full variable domain, its missing parts supplied by reference TRBV7-2 and TRBJ2-7, is GAGVSQSPSNKVTEKGKDVELRCDPISGHTALYWYRQSLGQGLEFLIYFQGNSAPDKSGLPSDRFSAERTGGSVSTLTIQRTQQEDSAVYLCASSLVGTSVIYEQYFGPGTRLTVT.

The J gene is TRBJ2-2, the V gene TRBV11-3, with D maybe TRBD1 (6 bases). V lost 6 bases, J lost 5 bases, and 13 bases lay in between. Looked up from germline, CDR1 is SGHNT and CDR2 is YENEEA. The CDR3 is made up of 14 amino acids. The DNA of the CDR3 is TGTGCCAGCAGAGAGGATCAGGGGACCGGGGAGCTGTTTTTT. Translating gives CASREDQGTGELFF.

This chain joins TRBV2 and TRBJ2-7; 8 nucleotides align to TRBD1. The CDR3 totals 19 residues. Germline CDR1 and CDR2: SNHLY and FYNNEI. V dropped 6 bases and J dropped 3; count of bases not matched to a gene: 22. This CDR3 reads CASSGPKTGGSRPRYEQYF. The CDR3, as DNA: TGTGCCAGCAGCGGTCCAAAAACAGGGGGGAGCCGTCCCCGCTACGAGCAGTACTTC.